This T cell receptor (beta chain) was sequenced for a study of technical replicates of blood from several donors. TCRdb's copy holds only in-frame clones and misses some; the assay was immunoSEQ multiplex PCR. The data show tens of thousands of clones, approximately 86% seen once. Trimming stripped 4 bases from V and 2 bases from J, with 12 bases between. CDR3 size: 15 residues. CDR1 SGDLS and CDR2 YYNGEE come from the germline V gene. The chain carries TRBV9 and TRBJ1-4, with unresolved D. This sequence originates from a human donor in good health. Some clones in this sample may be carry-over from other donors' samples. The sample consisted of PBMCs. Written as DNA, the CDR3 is TGTGCCAGCAGCATGGACTTGGGGACTAATGAAAAACTGTTTTTT. It is translated as CASSMDLGTNEKLFF.